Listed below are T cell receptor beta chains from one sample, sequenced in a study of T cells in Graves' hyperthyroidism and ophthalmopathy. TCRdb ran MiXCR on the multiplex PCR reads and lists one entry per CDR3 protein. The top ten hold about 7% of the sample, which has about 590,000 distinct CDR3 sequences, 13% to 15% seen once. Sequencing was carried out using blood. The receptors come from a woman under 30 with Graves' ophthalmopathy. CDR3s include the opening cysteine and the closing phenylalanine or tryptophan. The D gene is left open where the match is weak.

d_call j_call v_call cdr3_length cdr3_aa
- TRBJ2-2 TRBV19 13 CATRRVNTGELFF
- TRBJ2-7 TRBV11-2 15 CASSTGRSNSYEQYF
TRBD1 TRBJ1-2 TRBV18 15 CASSRGQGENYGYTF
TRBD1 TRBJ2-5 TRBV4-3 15 CASSPTMGTETTQYF
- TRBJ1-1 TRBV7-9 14 CASSLASQATEAFF
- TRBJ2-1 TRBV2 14 CASRSREFYNEQFF
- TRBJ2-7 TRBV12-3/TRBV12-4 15 CASRQTPGRLFEQYF
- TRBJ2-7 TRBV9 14 CASSERWFLCEQYF
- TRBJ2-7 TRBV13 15 CASSPPGPISYEQYF
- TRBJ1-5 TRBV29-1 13 CSVLQGTGQPQHF
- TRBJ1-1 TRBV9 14 CASSEPGANTEAFF
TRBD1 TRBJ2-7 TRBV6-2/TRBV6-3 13 CASSPGQGLQQYF
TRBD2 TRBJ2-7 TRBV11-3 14 CASSTNRLAGEQYF
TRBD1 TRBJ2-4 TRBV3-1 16 CASSQGTGATKNIQYF
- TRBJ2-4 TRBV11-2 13 CASSLANSVNRYF
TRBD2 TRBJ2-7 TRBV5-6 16 CASSLGARGRYYEQYF
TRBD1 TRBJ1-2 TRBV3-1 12 CASSTQRGPYTF
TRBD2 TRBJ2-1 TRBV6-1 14 CASKGLAGPNEQFF
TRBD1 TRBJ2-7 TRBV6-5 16 CASSSSLRGKPYEQYF
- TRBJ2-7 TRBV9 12 CARGPVGGEQYF
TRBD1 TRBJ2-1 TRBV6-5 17 CASSYPGTGPSYNEQFF
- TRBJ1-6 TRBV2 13 CAAGGNPHSPLHF
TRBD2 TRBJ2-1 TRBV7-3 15 CASSFQRGSYNEQFF
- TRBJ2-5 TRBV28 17 CASSHPRAGEGGETQYF
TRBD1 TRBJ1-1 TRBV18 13 CASSPGTVDEAFF
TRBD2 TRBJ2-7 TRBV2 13 CASSRTSGIEQYF
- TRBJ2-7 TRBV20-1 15 CSAPADSGTSYEQYF
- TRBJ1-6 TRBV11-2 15 CASSLKDWAHSPLHF